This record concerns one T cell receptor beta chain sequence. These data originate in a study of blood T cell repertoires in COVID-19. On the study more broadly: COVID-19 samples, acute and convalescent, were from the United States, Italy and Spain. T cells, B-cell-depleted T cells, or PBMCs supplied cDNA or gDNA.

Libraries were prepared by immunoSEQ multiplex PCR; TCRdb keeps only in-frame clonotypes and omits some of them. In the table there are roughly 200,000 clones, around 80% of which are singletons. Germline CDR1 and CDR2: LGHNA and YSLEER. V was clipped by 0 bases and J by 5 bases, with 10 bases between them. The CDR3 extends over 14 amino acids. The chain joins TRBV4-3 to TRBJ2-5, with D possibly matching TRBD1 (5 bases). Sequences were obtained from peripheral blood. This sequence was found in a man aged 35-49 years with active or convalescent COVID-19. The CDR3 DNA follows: TGCGCCAGCAGCCAAGATTTGGGGCGTGAGACCCAGTACTTC. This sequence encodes CASSQDLGRETQYF.